A selection of T cell receptor beta chains follows, all from one sample in a study of blood T cells in healthy people across ages. TCRdb reprocessed the 5' RACE reads via MiXCR and lists one record per CDR3 protein. Found here are 630,000 or so distinct CDR3 sequences, approximately 30% of them singletons; the top ten hold over 15%. Specimen: blood. Receptors originate from a woman of 80 years or more in good health. CDR3s include the opening cysteine and the closing phenylalanine or tryptophan. D genes are given only for firm matches. The size of a clone is reported for some rows only, either as once, few or many, or as a class for expanded clones.

clone_size	v_call	j_call	d_call	cdr3_aa	cdr3_nt
many	TRBV9	TRBJ1-2	TRBD1	CASSVGAGGFGYTF	TGTGCCAGCAGCGTAGGGGCAGGGGGGTTTGGCTACACCTTC
many	TRBV20-1	TRBJ2-5	-	CSAAGRVQETQYF	TGCAGTGCGGCCGGCAGGGTCCAAGAGACCCAGTACTTC
-	TRBV6-6	TRBJ2-2	TRBD1	CASSYTGAYGTGELFF	TGTGCCAGCAGTTACACAGGGGCGTATGGAACCGGGGAGCTGTTTTTT
-	TRBV20-1	TRBJ1-5	TRBD1	CSARDSRTGGLDSNQPQHF	TGCAGTGCTAGAGATTCTCGGACAGGAGGCCTGGATAGCAATCAGCCCCAGCATTTT
many	TRBV20-1	TRBJ2-1	-	CSVPSKVAPNEQFF	TGCAGTGTCCCTAGTAAAGTGGCCCCTAATGAGCAGTTCTTC
many	TRBV5-1	TRBJ2-3	-	CASSGGRYSTDTQYF	TGCGCCAGCAGCGGAGGACGGTATAGCACAGATACGCAGTATTTT
many	TRBV7-9	TRBJ2-5	-	CASSQSGGRETQYF	TGTGCCAGCAGCCAGTCCGGGGGTCGAGAGACCCAGTACTTC
-	TRBV6-1	TRBJ1-1	-	CASSEAQGGTEAFF	TGTGCCAGCAGTGAAGCCCAGGGAGGAACTGAAGCTTTCTTT
few	TRBV7-9	TRBJ1-1	-	CASSPKSARAFF	TGTGCCAGCAGCCCGAAATCGGCTAGGGCTTTCTTT
once	TRBV6-1	TRBJ1-3	-	CASIERDRGNTIYF	TGTGCCAGCATCGAAAGGGACCGCGGAAACACCATATATTTT
-	TRBV20-1	TRBJ2-1	-	CSCWVSTNEQFF	TGCAGCTGTTGGGTCAGTACCAATGAGCAGTTCTTC
few	TRBV6-5	TRBJ1-1	-	CASSRDFMGTEAFF	TGTGCCAGCAGCCGGGACTTTATGGGCACTGAAGCTTTCTTT
once	TRBV20-1	TRBJ1-1	-	CSADADRNTEAFF	TGCAGTGCTGACGCTGATCGTAACACTGAAGCTTTCTTT
-	TRBV20-1	TRBJ1-5	-	CSARDGGFLSQPQHF	TGCAGTGCTAGAGATGGAGGGTTTCTAAGTCAGCCCCAGCATTTT
-	TRBV4-1	TRBJ2-7	TRBD1	CASSQRDRGSYEQYF	TGCGCCAGCAGCCAAAGGGACAGAGGTTCCTACGAGCAGTACTTC
-	TRBV7-2	TRBJ1-4	-	CASSSWDKLFF	TGTGCCAGCAGCTCCTGGGACAAACTGTTTTTT
many	TRBV7-2	TRBJ2-7	TRBD1	CASSLQTSGTGGHEQYF	TGTGCCAGCAGCCTGCAAACTTCCGGGACAGGGGGCCACGAGCAGTACTTC
-	TRBV5-1	TRBJ2-3	-	CASSLAPGVTDTQYF	TGCGCCAGCAGCTTGGCACCGGGGGTCACAGATACGCAGTATTTT
-	TRBV7-9	TRBJ2-1	TRBD2	CASSLGVGGSEQFF	TGTGCCAGCAGCTTAGGAGTGGGGGGGAGTGAGCAGTTCTTC
many	TRBV11-1	TRBJ2-3	-	CASSLPGPTDTQYF	TGTGCCAGCAGCCTTCCTGGCCCAACAGATACGCAGTATTTT
few	TRBV3-1	TRBJ2-5	-	CASKQGGQETQYF	TGTGCCAGCAAGCAGGGCGGCCAAGAGACCCAGTACTTC
many	TRBV6-5	TRBJ2-7	-	CASSRVPQGEQYF	TGTGCCAGCAGCCGGGTCCCCCAGGGCGAGCAGTACTTC
many	TRBV5-1	TRBJ2-5	-	CASSDGLLQETQYF	TGCGCCAGCAGCGACGGACTATTACAAGAGACCCAGTACTTC
once	TRBV29-1	TRBJ2-5	TRBD1	CSVVRGETQYF	TGCAGCGTTGTCAGGGGGGAGACCCAGTACTTC
-	TRBV12-3/TRBV12-4	TRBJ2-3	-	CASSSGVRRDTQYF	TGTGCCAGCAGTTCTGGAGTGAGAAGAGATACGCAGTATTTT
-	TRBV6-2/TRBV6-3	TRBJ2-7	TRBD1	CASSSEQGRSVEQYF	TGTGCCAGCAGTTCGGAACAGGGGCGCTCGGTGGAGCAGTACTTC
many	TRBV29-1	TRBJ2-7	-	CSVDGRTAGEQYF	TGCAGCGTTGATGGCAGGACGGCCGGGGAGCAGTACTTC
many	TRBV20-1	TRBJ2-7	TRBD2	CSARVLGTSGFGEQYF	TGCAGTGCTAGAGTGCTAGGGACTAGCGGGTTCGGCGAGCAGTACTTC
many	TRBV7-9	TRBJ2-4	-	CASSLSGGSKNIQYF	TGTGCCAGCAGCTTATCTGGGGGTTCCAAAAACATTCAGTACTTC
many	TRBV5-1	TRBJ2-1	TRBD1	CASSQVLGGANTEQFF	TGCGCCAGCAGCCAGGTGTTAGGGGGCGCAAATACTGAGCAGTTCTTC
many	TRBV2	TRBJ2-3	-	CASSEAFNRVSDTQYF	TGTGCCAGCAGTGAAGCGTTTAACAGGGTTTCAGATACGCAGTATTTT
few	TRBV30	TRBJ2-5	-	CALRAGSNEQYF	TGTGCCCTAAGGGCAGGGTCCAATGAGCAGTACTTC
few	TRBV20-1	TRBJ1-5	-	CSANRGDSNQPQHF	TGCAGTGCAAACAGAGGAGATAGCAATCAGCCCCAGCATTTT
many	TRBV5-4	TRBJ2-5	TRBD2	CASSVTSGGPQETQYF	TGTGCCAGCAGCGTGACTAGCGGGGGGCCCCAAGAGACCCAGTACTTC
many	TRBV6-6	TRBJ1-6	TRBD1	CASSYSPGGAGNSPLHF	TGTGCCAGCAGTTACTCGCCAGGGGGCGCGGGAAATTCACCCCTCCACTTT
many	TRBV27	TRBJ1-2	TRBD1	CASSRQGDIDGYTF	TGTGCCAGCAGCCGACAGGGGGACATTGATGGCTACACCTTC
few	TRBV4-2	TRBJ2-1	TRBD1	CASSPTAGTVYNEQFF	TGTGCCAGCAGCCCGACCGCCGGGACAGTATACAATGAGCAGTTCTTC
few	TRBV7-6	TRBJ1-1	TRBD1	CASSLVGGQAGTEAFF	TGTGCCAGCAGCTTAGTAGGGGGACAGGCTGGGACTGAAGCTTTCTTT
many	TRBV29-1	TRBJ1-5	-	CSVAQGYGNQPQHF	TGCAGCGTGGCTCAGGGGTACGGCAATCAGCCCCAGCATTTT
-	TRBV9	TRBJ1-2	-	CASAENGQHYGYTF	TGTGCCAGCGCCGAGAATGGACAGCACTATGGCTACACCTTC
many	TRBV20-1	TRBJ1-5	-	CSAWGGGTEDNQPQHF	TGCAGTGCTTGGGGCGGCGGGACGGAAGACAATCAGCCCCAGCATTTT
many	TRBV20-1	TRBJ2-5	TRBD2	CSASKASGAEETQYF	TGCAGTGCTAGTAAGGCTAGCGGGGCGGAAGAGACCCAGTACTTC
many	TRBV6-2/TRBV6-3	TRBJ1-6	TRBD1	CASSKRTGFENSPLHF	TGTGCCAGCAGTAAGCGGACAGGGTTCGAAAATTCACCCCTCCACTTT
once	TRBV2	TRBJ2-1	TRBD2	CASSELAGGLVEQFF	TGTGCCAGCAGTGAGTTAGCGGGAGGGCTTGTTGAGCAGTTCTTC
few	TRBV2	TRBJ2-1	TRBD2	CASRRLAGGSYNEQFF	TGTGCCAGCAGAAGACTAGCGGGGGGCTCCTACAATGAGCAGTTCTTC
-	TRBV7-9	TRBJ1-1	-	CASSSNWDGEAFF	TGTGCCAGCAGCTCGAACTGGGACGGTGAAGCTTTCTTT
many	TRBV27	TRBJ2-3	-	CASSLSMGSADTQYF	TGTGCCAGCAGTTTATCGATGGGTAGCGCAGATACGCAGTATTTT
-	TRBV12-3/TRBV12-4	TRBJ2-3	-	CASVRGGTDVQYF	TGTGCCAGCGTCAGGGGGGGAACAGATGTGCAATATTTT
many	TRBV7-3	TRBJ2-1	TRBD2	CASSPGLAGGRQFF	TGTGCCAGCAGCCCAGGACTAGCGGGGGGGCGTCAGTTCTTC
-	TRBV19	TRBJ2-5	-	CASRESGKTQYF	TGTGCCAGTAGAGAATCTGGGAAGACCCAGTACTTC
-	TRBV7-3	TRBJ2-7	-	CASSHTSSYEQYF	TGTGCCAGCAGCCACACAAGCTCCTACGAGCAGTACTTC
once	TRBV19	TRBJ1-5	-	CASSIGHTQPQHF	TGTGCCAGTAGTATCGGACATACACAGCCCCAGCATTTT
-	TRBV6-2/TRBV6-3	TRBJ1-6	-	CASSAGMRLSPLHF	TGTGCCAGCAGCGCCGGGATGCGGCTTTCACCCCTCCACTTT
many	TRBV4-1	TRBJ1-2	TRBD1	CASSQSRQGFGYTF	TGCGCCAGCAGCCAATCACGACAGGGATTCGGCTACACCTTC